This T cell receptor (beta chain) was identified during a study of OX40 agonist ivuxolimab in advanced cancers. The assay was immunoSEQ multiplex PCR, and TCRdb's table has in-frame clones only and misses some. The repertoire holds roughly 93,000 clones, more than 80% seen once, with around 5.8% in the top ten. V shed 5 bases and J shed 8 bases, with 10 bases lying between them. This CDR3 is 12 amino acids long. Looked up from germline, CDR1 is SEHNR and CDR2 is FQNEAQ (reference sequence). This material consisted of CD4+ or CD8+ T cells sorted from blood, taken in a trial of the OX40 agonist ivuxolimab. This clonotype was obtained from an adult with an advanced solid tumor such as melanoma, head and neck, liver or kidney cancer. The rearrangement uses TRBV7-9 and TRBJ2-1; D is possibly TRBD1 (5 bases). Here the CDR3 reads CASSAQGDEQFF. The CDR3 DNA reads as TGTGCCAGCAGCGCCCAGGGCGATGAGCAGTTCTTC.